Sequencing of this T cell receptor beta chain was carried out in a study of vaccination and CD4 T cells after COVID-19. As for the study in general: Convalescent patients were SARS-CoV-2 positive by nasal swab PCR; several mild, one severe. Recovered patients in the cohort numbered six men and four women, two of them Hispanic. Cultures serving as controls received a peptide pool (CEFX or HIV-1 Nef) or no peptide.

With the Oncomine TCR Beta short-read assay, DNA from cultured CD4+ T cells was sequenced. TCRdb reprocessed the PCR reads via MiXCR and lists one record per CDR3 protein. The data show 15,000 to 20,000 distinct CDR3 sequences, approximately 54% seen once. Time point indicated: late sampling 161 to 241 days after vaccination in a few convalescent patients. As to treatment: approximately nine-day PBMC culture with coronavirus spike peptide pools or control peptides (ViraFEST assay). Fresh replacement IL-2 medium substituted for half the medium on days 3 and 7. On this clonotype itself: Its antigen is currently unknown.

Material: CD4+ T cells from blood, cultured in vitro, obtained about 7 months after SARS-CoV-2 vaccination. This TCR derives from a human donor who had recovered from COVID-19.

The CDR3 spells CSAGPAGKNTEAFF. In DNA, the CDR3 is TGCAGTGCTGGCCCTGCGGGGAAGAACACTGAAGCTTTCTTT. The chain uses TRBV20-1 and TRBJ1-1, with D hard to call. The length of the CDR3 is 14 residues. V was cut by 5 bases and J by 1 base, with 14 bases left in between. Germline V gives CDR1 DFQATT, CDR2 SNEGSKA (reference sequence).